The entry below describes one T cell receptor beta chain. These data are taken from a study of cytomegalovirus exposure and HLA in healthy donors. In the study overall: Early released data had about 80 million unique TCRs, all coming from HLA-typed donors.

V dropped 4 bases and J dropped 5; count of bases not matched to a gene: 12. The CDR3 loop spans 18 amino acids. Germline V gives CDR1 SGHTA, CDR2 FQGNSA. Amplification used 60 Vbeta primers and 13 Jbeta primers. Only in-frame clones appear in the TCRdb table, and some are missing; sequencing was by immunoSEQ multiplex PCR. The data show roughly 160,000 clones, with more than 80% seen just once and roughly 13% held by the top ten. The J gene is TRBJ2-5, the V gene TRBV7-2; TRBD2 aligns across 14 bases. This TCR came from a woman between 45 and 65 years old in good health and CMV-seronegative. The source material was PBMCs. CDR3 bases: TGTGCCAGCAGCTCCCAACCGGGACTAGCGGGAGAAGGGGAGACCCAGTACTTC. Its translation: CASSSQPGLAGEGETQYF.